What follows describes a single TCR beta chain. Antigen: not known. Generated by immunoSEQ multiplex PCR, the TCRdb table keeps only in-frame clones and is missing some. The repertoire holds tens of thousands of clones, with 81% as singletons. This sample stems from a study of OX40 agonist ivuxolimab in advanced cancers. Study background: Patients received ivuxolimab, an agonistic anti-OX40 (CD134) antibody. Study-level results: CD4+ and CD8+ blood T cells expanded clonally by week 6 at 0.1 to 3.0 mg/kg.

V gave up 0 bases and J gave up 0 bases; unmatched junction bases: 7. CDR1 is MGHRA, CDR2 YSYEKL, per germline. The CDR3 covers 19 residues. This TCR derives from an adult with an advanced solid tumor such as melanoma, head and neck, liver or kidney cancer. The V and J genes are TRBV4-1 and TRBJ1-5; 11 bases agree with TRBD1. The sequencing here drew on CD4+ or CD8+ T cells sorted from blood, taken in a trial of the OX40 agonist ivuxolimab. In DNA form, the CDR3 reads TGCGCCAGCAGCCAAGAGGACAGGGGGCGCCCCTATAGCAATCAGCCCCAGCATTTT. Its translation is CASSQEDRGRPYSNQPQHF.